Listed here are 21 T cell receptor beta chains from one sample, sequenced in a study of beta chain features in type 1 diabetes. Findings of the study overall: Among all four CD4+ subsets, Type 1 diabetes patients had TCRB CDR3s that were moderately but significantly shorter.

Their antigens remain unidentified. Expressed TCRB transcripts were sequenced because the entire RNA isolate underwent reverse transcription. Only in-frame clones appear in the TCRdb table, and some are missing; sequencing was by immunoSEQ multiplex PCR. The table includes around 710,000 clones, 9.5% to 15% detected once. The sequencing input was naive CD4+ T cells from blood. The receptors stem from a young man with type 1 diabetes.

The chain has TRBV7-9 and TRBJ1-4, with D unclear. The CDR3 loop spans 14 amino acids. Looked up from germline, CDR1 is SEHNR and CDR2 is FQNEAQ (reference sequence). The ends were cut back, 8 bases at V and 3 bases at J, with 13 bases in the middle. The CDR3 nucleotides are TGTGCCAGCTCTATTGCAGCCTCTAATGAAAAACTGTTTTTT. Its translation is CASSIAASNEKLFF. The entire variable domain, with the rest obtained from reference TRBV7-9 and TRBJ1-4, is as follows: DTGVSQNPRHKITKRGQNVTFRCDPISEHNRLYWYRQTLGQGPEFLTYFQNEAQLEKSRLLSDRFSAERPKGSFSTLEIQRTEQGDSAMYLCASSIAASNEKLFFGSGTQLSVL.

This clone was counted between two and nine times. The gene calls are TRBV7-9 and TRBJ2-1, with 7 positions matching TRBD2. The CDR3 covers 17 residues. Germline values: CDR1 SEHNR, CDR2 FQNEAQ (reference sequence). J gave up 6 bases and V 2 bases, and 13 bases lay outside the gene matches. This chain's CDR3 is CASSLRELALDSNEQFF. The CDR3 region has the DNA TGTGCCAGCAGCTTACGAGAACTAGCGCTTGATAGCAATGAGCAGTTCTTC. Looking up the rest from reference TRBV7-9 and TRBJ2-1 gives the full variable domain: DTGVSQNPRHKITKRGQNVTFRCDPISEHNRLYWYRQTLGQGPEFLTYFQNEAQLEKSRLLSDRFSAERPKGSFSTLEIQRTEQGDSAMYLCASSLRELALDSNEQFFGPGTRLTVL.

This clone was observed a handful of times. The V call is TRBV11-2, the J call TRBJ1-3; D gene uncertain. V was shortened by 3 bases and J by 0 bases, with 0 bases between the two germline ends. Germline lookup yields CDR1 SGHAT and CDR2 FQNNGV. CDR3 size: 12 residues. CDR3 protein: CASSFSGNTIYF. The CDR3 nucleotides are TGTGCCAGCAGCTTCTCTGGAAACACCATATATTTT.

In this sample, this clone turned up a few times. The chain is built from TRBV7-9 and TRBJ1-5; weak D call: TRBD1 (6 bases). The CDR3 has 14 residues. Trimming stripped 5 bases from V and 4 bases from J, with 12 bases between. Germline CDR1 and CDR2: SEHNR and FQNEAQ (reference sequence). The CDR3 region is CASSREQGNQPQHF. CDR3 coding DNA: TGTGCCAGCAGCAGGGAGCAGGGGAATCAGCCCCAGCATTTT. Variable domain in full (rest from reference TRBV7-9 and TRBJ1-5): DTGVSQNPRHKITKRGQNVTFRCDPISEHNRLYWYRQTLGQGPEFLTYFQNEAQLEKSRLLSDRFSAERPKGSFSTLEIQRTEQGDSAMYLCASSREQGNQPQHFGDGTRLSIL.

The rearrangement uses TRBV4-3 and TRBJ2-3; 10 bases fit TRBD1. Germline trimming cut 1 base from V and 2 bases from J; bases unmatched to any gene: 6. The CDR3 is made up of 17 amino acids. Germline V gene data show CDR1 as LGHNA and CDR2 as YSLEER. The CDR3 DNA is TGCGCCAGCAGCCAAGGAATGGGACAGGGGAACACAGATACGCAGTATTTT. Amino acids: CASSQGMGQGNTDTQYF.

CDR3 DNA sequence: TGCGCCAGCCCTTTGGGGACAGGGAAAACCGGGGAGCTGTTTTTT. Protein product: CASPLGTGKTGELFF. This chain joins TRBV10-1 and TRBJ2-2; TRBD1 matches at 9 bases. Germline trimming cut 8 bases from V and 5 bases from J; bases unmatched to any gene: 9. The CDR3 loop spans 15 amino acids. The germline V gene encodes CDR1 WNHNN and CDR2 SYGVQD (reference sequence).

This clone appeared a few times. The chain carries TRBV7-2 and TRBJ2-5; the D gene could be TRBD1 or TRBD2 (5 bases each). This CDR3 spans 15 amino acids. V lost 2 bases and J lost 1, with 11 bases in between. Germline V gene data show CDR1 as SGHTA and CDR2 as FQGNSA. The CDR3 here is CASSLSPGAQETQYF. The CDR3 DNA reads TGTGCCAGCAGCTTATCGCCCGGGGCCCAAGAGACCCAGTACTTC.

The CDR3 sequence is CASSIGPGTQYF. The CDR3 DNA follows: TGTGCCAGTAGTATAGGGCCAGGGACCCAGTACTTC. This chain uses TRBV19 with TRBJ2-5, with no clear D. The V end lost 1 base, the J end lost 7 bases, and 7 bases lay between the germline ends. CDR1 LNHDA and CDR2 SQIVND come from the germline V gene (reference sequence). The CDR3 covers 12 residues.

In this sample, this clone turned up a few times. CDR3 sequence: CASSLGLAGVLRTDTQYF. The CDR3 DNA is TGTGCCAGCAGTTTGGGACTAGCGGGGGTGTTGCGCACAGATACGCAGTATTTT. The chain carries TRBV27 and TRBJ2-3; 14 nucleotides match TRBD2. V was pared by 3 bases and J by 1 base, with 6 bases of the junction left unmatched. Per germline, CDR1 MNHEY and CDR2 SMNVEV (reference sequence). This CDR3 comprises 18 residues.

This clone was observed a few times. The chain combines TRBV28 with TRBJ2-7, with 8 nucleotides matching TRBD1. This CDR3 contains 19 residues. The germline V gene encodes CDR1 MDHEN and CDR2 SYDVKM. The junction had 16 bases not matched to a gene; V was cut back by 3 bases and J by 0 bases. The CDR3 region is CASSLQYGRRTGISYEQYF. CDR3 coding DNA: TGTGCCAGCAGTTTGCAATACGGACGACGGACAGGGATCTCCTACGAGCAGTACTTC.

The chain couples TRBV7-2 to TRBJ2-1; D tentatively reads TRBD1 or TRBD2 (5 bases each). CDR1 SGHTA and CDR2 FQGNSA come from the germline V gene. V shed 5 bases and J shed 6 bases, with 14 bases lying between them. CDR3 size: 14 residues. CDR3 sequence: CASSLRDGANEQFF. The CDR3 coding sequence is TGTGCCAGCAGCCTACGGGACGGGGCCAATGAGCAGTTCTTC.

This clone was seen only a few times. V gene TRBV4-2 combines with J gene TRBJ2-2, with 9 bases lining up with TRBD1. CDR1 LGHNA and CDR2 YNFKEQ come from the germline V gene. With 4 bases clipped from V and 5 bases from J, the junction kept 8 bases outside the gene matches. The CDR3 extends over 16 amino acids. DNA for the CDR3: TGTGCCAGCAGCCGGGTTGGACAGGGGAGGACCGGGGAGCTGTTTTTT. It specifies CASSRVGQGRTGELFF.

The chain employs TRBV10-2 and TRBJ1-2; D is unclear. Germline assignment: CDR1 WSHSY and CDR2 SAAADI. CDR3 length: 12 residues. Trimming shortened V by 0 bases and J by 6 bases, and 5 bases separated the two germline ends. CDR3 DNA: TGCGCCAGCAGTGAGTCGTGGAATGGCTACACCTTC. Amino acid sequence: CASSESWNGYTF.

The chain is built from TRBV4-3 and TRBJ2-2; either TRBD1 or TRBD2 may supply D (5 bases each). The CDR3 extends over 18 amino acids. CDR1 and CDR2 from the germline V gene are LGHNA and YSLEER. Trimming pared 0 bases from V and 0 bases from J, leaving 14 bases between. The CDR3 region has the DNA TGCGCCAGCAGCCAAGAAGGGACCGCAACTGCGAACACCGGGGAGCTGTTTTTT. It translates to CASSQEGTATANTGELFF.

This rearrangement joins TRBV23-1 to TRBJ1-2; no definite D call. TRBV23-1 has ORF status, its function being uncertain. The CDR3 has 14 amino acids. V was shortened by 2 bases and J by 8 bases, with 15 bases between the two germline ends. The CDR3 region has the DNA TGCGCCAGCAGTCAAAAATGGGCTATTACCGGCTACACCTTC. Its translation: CASSQKWAITGYTF.

This chain joins TRBV29-1 and TRBJ2-7; 7 nucleotides line up with TRBD2. Per germline, CDR1 SQVTM and CDR2 ANQGSEA. Trimming at V came to 3 bases and at J to 4 bases, leaving 12 bases not matched to a gene. This CDR3 spans 15 amino acids. CDR3 coding DNA: TGCAGCGTTGACGGGGGGAGTTGGGGCCATTACGAGCAGTACTTC. Translated: CSVDGGSWGHYEQYF.

Only a few counts were recorded for this clone. This sequence joins TRBV2 and TRBJ2-1; no firm D call. V was trimmed by 7 bases and J by 4 bases, leaving 8 bases between them. The CDR3 is made up of 12 amino acids. From germline, CDR1 is SNHLY and CDR2 FYNNEI. The CDR3 is CASTDGYNEQFF. The CDR3 region has the DNA TGTGCCAGCACGGACGGTTACAATGAGCAGTTCTTC.

The chain joins TRBV7-2 to TRBJ2-1, with D possibly matching TRBD1 (6 bases). From germline, CDR1 is SGHTA and CDR2 FQGNSA. This CDR3 comprises 14 residues. Trimming cost V 5 bases and J 6 bases, with 14 bases left between them. The CDR3: CASSENRESNEQFF. In DNA form, the CDR3 reads TGTGCCAGCAGCGAAAACAGGGAGTCCAATGAGCAGTTCTTC.

There are a few counts of this clone. The chain combines TRBV14 with TRBJ2-7; D not certain. This CDR3 contains 14 residues. Germline loops: CDR1 SGHDN, CDR2 FVKESK. The V end lost 2 bases, the J end lost 6 bases, and 14 bases lay between the germline ends. CDR3 bases: TGTGCCAGCAGCCAATTTCGAGTACCGGGCGAGCAGTACTTC. This encodes CASSQFRVPGEQYF.

This clone showed up just a few times. The rearrangement uses TRBV9 and TRBJ1-6; 7 nucleotides line up with TRBD1. Germline CDR1 SGDLS, CDR2 YYNGEE. This CDR3 contains 14 residues. Germline trimming cut 4 bases from V and 6 bases from J; bases unmatched to any gene: 4. In nucleotides, the CDR3 is TGTGCCAGCAGCTCCTACAGGGGTAATTCACCCCTCCACTTT. It translates to CASSSYRGNSPLHF.

In this sample, this clone turned up a few times. The chain couples TRBV6-5 to TRBJ1-1; the D is unclear. Germline V gene data show CDR1 as MNHEY and CDR2 as SVGAGI. Trimming took off 4 bases at V and 1 base at J, with 4 bases between the two ends. This CDR3 region has 12 residues. In nucleotides, the CDR3 is TGTGCCAGCAGTTTACAGAACACTGAAGCTTTCTTT. This codes for CASSLQNTEAFF.